Included here is one T cell receptor beta chain sequence, with context. Per the study methods: Amplification of reference gene primers was used by the study to estimate nucleated cell counts. The method was immunoSEQ multiplex PCR; TCRdb's version includes in-frame clones alone and lacks a portion of them. That table is the source of V, J and clone size, and D and trimming were worked out from the DNA. The data contain 120,000 to 150,000 clones, approximately 90% of them singletons. The J segment lost 8 bases and the V segment lost 4 bases, leaving 11 bases of the junction unmatched. From germline, CDR1 is SGHRS and CDR2 YFSETQ. The CDR3 totals 14 residues. The study drew participants aged roughly 18 to 89 years from 20 to 30 US areas. This entry belongs to a study of blood T cell repertoires in COVID-19. Study information: Sample material is recorded as cDNA or gDNA derived from T cells, B-cell-depleted T cells, or PBMCs.

The source of this sequence is a woman aged 25 to 39 with acute COVID-19. The specimen was PBMCs or T cells enriched from blood (not recorded which). V usage is TRBV5-1 and J usage is TRBJ1-2, with 7 bases that match TRBD1. CDR3 nucleotide sequence: TGCGCCAGCAGCACAGGGACAGTGGATATGGGCTACACCTTC. It specifies CASSTGTVDMGYTF.